This T cell receptor (beta chain) is drawn from a study of shared clonotypes between healthy human individuals. The study's findings and limits: It was anticipated that sequencing depth would influence how many clonotypes donors shared.

A note on this clone: Its specificity is unknown.

Data came from immunoSEQ multiplex PCR; TCRdb stores just in-frame clones and leaves some out. The data hold roughly 1,500,000 clones, with about 98.5% observed a single time. The CDR3 is 12 amino acids. Trimming took off 8 bases at V and 0 bases at J, with 8 bases between the two ends. CDR1 and CDR2 from the germline V gene are MNHEY and SVGAGI. The sequenced material came from naive CD4+ T cells sorted from blood. Indicated subset: CD45RA+ positively selected. V gene TRBV6-5 combines with J gene TRBJ2-7; tentative D call: TRBD1 (6 bases). The TCR sequence derives from a man aged 25-45 years in good health. CDR3 sequence: CASRDISYEQYF. As DNA, the CDR3 is TGTGCCAGCCGGGACATCTCCTACGAGCAGTACTTC.